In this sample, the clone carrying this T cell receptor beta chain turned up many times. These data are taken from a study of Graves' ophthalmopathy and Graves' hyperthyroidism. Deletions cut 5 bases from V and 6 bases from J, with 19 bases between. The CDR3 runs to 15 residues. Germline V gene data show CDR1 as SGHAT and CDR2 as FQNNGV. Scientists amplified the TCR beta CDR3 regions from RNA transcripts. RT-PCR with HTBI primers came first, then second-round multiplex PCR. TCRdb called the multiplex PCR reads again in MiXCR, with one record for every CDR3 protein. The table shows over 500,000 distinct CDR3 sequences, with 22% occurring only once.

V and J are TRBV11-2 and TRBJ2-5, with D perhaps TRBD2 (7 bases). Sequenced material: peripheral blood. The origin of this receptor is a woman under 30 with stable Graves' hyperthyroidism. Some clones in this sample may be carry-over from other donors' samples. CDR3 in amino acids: CASSRGAIWPKTQYF. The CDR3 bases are TGTGCCAGCAGCCGGGGGGCAATTTGGCCCAAGACCCAGTACTTC. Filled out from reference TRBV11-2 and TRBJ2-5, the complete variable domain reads EAGVAQSPRYKIIEKRQSVAFWCNPISGHATLYWYQQILGQGPKLLIQFQNNGVVDDSQLPKDRFSAERLKGVDSTLKIQPAKLEDSAVYLCASSRGAIWPKTQYFGPGTRLLVL.